The 20 T cell receptor beta chains given below trace back to one sample, sequenced in a study of blood T cell repertoires in COVID-19. Clones were read by immunoSEQ multiplex PCR, and TCRdb kept only the in-frame ones, dropping some. Of a few hundred thousand clones listed, around 79% are singletons. Sequenced input: peripheral blood. Every receptor here comes from a woman older than 75 with acute or convalescent COVID-19.

The genes are TRBV10-2 and TRBJ1-2; D gene uncertain. V was trimmed by 7 bases and J by 2 bases, leaving 14 bases between them. CDR1 is WSHSY and CDR2 is SAAADI in the germline V gene. The CDR3 spans 14 residues. The CDR3 bases are TGCGCCAGCAAGCAGTCGGGGAAAAACTATGGCTACACCTTC. This translates into CASKQSGKNYGYTF.

This clone was detected only a few times. This chain joins TRBV7-3 and TRBJ2-3; 8 bases are a match to TRBD2. Looked up from germline, CDR1 is SGHTA and CDR2 is FQGTGA. V lost 0 bases and J lost 3; bases outside the gene matches: 2. This CDR3 comprises 15 residues. CDR3 DNA sequence: TGTGCCAGCAGCTTAACCGGACTAGCTACAGATACGCAGTATTTT. Residues: CASSLTGLATDTQYF. The full variable domain, its missing parts supplied by reference TRBV7-3 and TRBJ2-3, is GAGVSQTPSNKVTEKGKYVELRCDPISGHTALYWYRQSLGQGPEFLIYFQGTGAADDSGLPNDRFFAVRPEGSVSTLKIQRTERGDSAVYLCASSLTGLATDTQYFGPGTRLTVL.

This clone occurred once. The chain couples TRBV5-1 to TRBJ1-1, with D perhaps matching TRBD1 (6 bases). Germline V lookup: CDR1 SGHRS, CDR2 YFSETQ. V was shortened by 0 bases and J by 4 bases, with 10 bases between the two germline ends. The CDR3 has 14 residues. CDR3 DNA sequence: TGCGCCAGCAGCTTGGTCGGGGGGCTCACTGAAGCTTTCTTT. It encodes CASSLVGGLTEAFF.

The gene calls are TRBV2 and TRBJ1-1, with 8 bases fitting TRBD1. From germline, CDR1 is SNHLY and CDR2 FYNNEI. The CDR3 consists of 13 residues. V lost 7 bases and J lost 11; bases outside the gene matches: 12. CDR3 in DNA: TGTGCCAGCAACGGACAGGGAGGATTGAAGGCTTTCTTT. This translates into CASNGQGGLKAFF.

This clone was seen a few times. The chain combines TRBV30 with TRBJ2-7, with D possibly matching TRBD1 (6 bases). V lost 1 base, J lost 12 bases, and 16 bases lay in between. Germline CDR1 GTSNPN, CDR2 SVGIG (reference sequence). This CDR3 has 12 residues. The CDR3 region has the DNA TGTGCCTGGAGTGAGGACAGTAGTTTAAGGTACTTC. Residues: CAWSEDSSLRYF.

By its share, this clone is medium-sized. The chain is built from TRBV3-1 (or the pseudogene TRBV3-2) and TRBJ2-1; no clear D gene. CDR1 is LGHDT and CDR2 is YNNKEL in the germline V gene (reference sequence). The V gene lost 1 base and the J gene lost 0 bases, with 4 bases spanning the gap. CDR3 length: 14 residues. Written as DNA, the CDR3 is TGTGCCAGCAGCCAAGCTTACTCCTACAATGAGCAGTTCTTC. Amino acids: CASSQAYSYNEQFF.

This chain joins TRBV7-8 and TRBJ2-7, with a tentative D call TRBD1 (6 bases). The CDR3 runs to 15 residues. Trimming removed 4 bases at V and 3 bases at J, with 16 bases between. Germline-derived CDR1 and CDR2 are SGHVS and FQNEAQ. CDR3: CASSYLRGQIYEQYF. CDR3 in DNA: TGTGCCAGCAGCTACCTAAGGGGACAAATCTACGAGCAGTACTTC.

As regards this clone: A much more abundant neighbour one base away suggests this may be a read error. The V call is TRBV3-1 (or the pseudogene TRBV3-2), the J call TRBJ1-5; the D is unclear. Germline V lookup: CDR1 LGHDT, CDR2 YNNKEL (reference sequence). This CDR3 has 13 amino acids. V lost 3 bases to trimming and J lost 0 bases, with 3 bases between them. DNA of the CDR3: TGTGCCAGCAGCCATAGTAGCAATCAGCCCCAGCATTTT. It yields the protein CASSHSSNQPQHF.

The V call is TRBV7-2, the J call TRBJ1-3; D perhaps matches TRBD1 (5 bases). V shed 4 bases and J shed 3 bases, with 19 bases lying between them. The V gene's germline CDR1 is SGHTA and CDR2 FQGNSA. The CDR3 consists of 17 residues. The CDR3 protein is CASSSTPMGQYGNTIYF. The CDR3 coding sequence is TGTGCCAGCAGCTCAACACCGATGGGGCAGTATGGAAACACCATATATTTT. Full variable domain (rest looked up from reference TRBV7-2 and TRBJ1-3): GAGVSQSPSNKVTEKGKDVELRCDPISGHTALYWYRQSLGQGLEFLIYFQGNSAPDKSGLPSDRFSAERTGGSVSTLTIQRTQQEDSAVYLCASSSTPMGQYGNTIYFGEGSWLTVV.

Here the CDR3 reads CASSEVVADTQYF. In DNA form, the CDR3 reads TGTGCCAGCAGCGAGGTAGTGGCAGATACGCAGTATTTT. The rearrangement links TRBV12-3 or TRBV12-4 to TRBJ2-3, with D unclear. The CDR3 is made up of 13 amino acids. The ends were cut back, 6 bases at V and 4 bases at J, with 11 bases in the middle.

This chain connects TRBV10-1 to TRBJ2-1; 8 bases agree with TRBD2. CDR3 length: 13 residues. After removal of 4 bases from V and 8 bases from J, the junction contained 4 bases not matched to a gene. Germline CDR1 and CDR2: WNHNN and SYGVQD (reference sequence). In DNA, the CDR3 is TGCGCCAGCAGTGCGAGCGGGAGAGATGAGCAGTTCTTC. Its protein is CASSASGRDEQFF.

The CDR3 here is CASSTRSNEQFF. The DNA for the CDR3 is TGTGCCAGTAGTACTAGAAGCAATGAGCAGTTCTTC. The chain joins TRBV19 to TRBJ2-1, with unresolved D. This CDR3 is 12 amino acids long. With 4 bases removed from V and 6 bases from J, the gap between germline ends came to 7 bases. Germline V CDR1 and CDR2: LNHDA, SQIVND (reference sequence).

The V gene is TRBV11-2, the J gene TRBJ2-3; a weak D match, TRBD2 (6 bases). Germline V gene sequence: CDR1 SGHAT, CDR2 FQNNGV. The ends were cut back, 1 base at V and 0 bases at J, with 17 bases in the middle. The CDR3 covers 18 residues. CDR3 sequence (DNA): TGTGCCAGCAGCTTAGTTGGGGGGTTCCAAAGGAGCACAGATACGCAGTATTTT. Residues: CASSLVGGFQRSTDTQYF.

The V call is TRBV5-4, the J call TRBJ1-2; perhaps TRBD1 as D (5 bases). The CDR3 spans 15 residues. Between the trimmed V and J ends, which lost 4 bases and 3 bases, there was a span of 16 bases. Germline assignment: CDR1 SGHNT and CDR2 YYREEE (reference sequence). The CDR3 nucleotides are TGTGCCAGCAGCCTAACCGGACAAGCGCACTATGGCTACACCTTC. Translation: CASSLTGQAHYGYTF.

The chain employs TRBV19 and TRBJ1-3, with D hard to call. The CDR3 contains 14 residues. V lost 5 bases to trimming and J lost 0 bases, with 8 bases between them. Germline-derived CDR1 and CDR2 are LNHDA and SQIVND (reference sequence). The CDR3: CASSDHFSGNTIYF. CDR3 in DNA: TGTGCCAGTAGTGATCACTTCTCTGGAAACACCATATATTTT.

The chain carries TRBV19 and TRBJ1-2; TRBD1 aligns across 9 bases. Per the germline V gene, CDR1 is LNHDA and CDR2 is SQIVND (reference sequence). The CDR3 consists of 14 residues. J gave up 2 bases and V 6 bases, and 4 bases lay outside the gene matches. The CDR3 loop is CASRMGQGNYGYTF. CDR3 DNA: TGTGCCAGTAGAATGGGACAGGGAAACTATGGCTACACCTTC.

The V gene is TRBV4-1, the J gene TRBJ1-1; TRBD1 matches at 7 bases. The CDR3 is made up of 17 amino acids. Germline lookup yields CDR1 MGHRA and CDR2 YSYEKL. The J segment lost 1 base and the V segment lost 0 bases, leaving 8 bases of the junction unmatched. The CDR3 loop is CASSQEGAGQRNTEAFF. The CDR3 nucleotides read TGCGCCAGCAGCCAAGAGGGGGCGGGACAGAGGAACACTGAAGCTTTCTTT.

The count of this clone is one. This sequence joins TRBV6-6 and TRBJ1-6, with a tentative D call TRBD1 (6 bases). Per germline, CDR1 MNHNY and CDR2 SVGAGI (reference sequence). The CDR3 spans 16 residues. V lost 7 bases and J lost 10, with 23 bases in between. For the CDR3, the DNA is TGTGCCAGCACCTTAGGGGGGGGCCAGAACGGATCACCCCTCCACTTT. It yields the protein CASTLGGGQNGSPLHF.

This rearrangement joins TRBV15 to TRBJ2-2; D gene ambiguous. V lost 0 bases to trimming and J lost 4 bases, with 6 bases between them. Germline-derived CDR1 and CDR2 are LNHNV and YYDKDF (reference sequence). The CDR3 extends over 14 amino acids. CDR3 loop: CATSRDMATGELFF. CDR3 bases: TGTGCCACCAGCAGAGATATGGCCACCGGGGAGCTGTTTTTT. The whole variable domain, remainder taken from reference TRBV15 and TRBJ2-2, is DAMVIQNPRYQVTQFGKPVTLSCSQTLNHNVMYWYQQKSSQAPKLLFHYYDKDFNNEADTPDNFQSRRPNTSFCFLDIRSPGLGDTAMYLCATSRDMATGELFFGEGSRLTVL.

The chain recombines TRBV25-1 with TRBJ2-1, with D perhaps matching TRBD2 (7 bases). The V and J ends lost 1 base and 3 bases respectively, with 13 bases between them. CDR1 and CDR2 from the germline V gene are MGHDK and SYGVNS. This CDR3 comprises 16 residues. CDR3 residues: CASSEWTGGLYNEQFF. CDR3 DNA: TGTGCCAGCAGTGAATGGACCGGGGGGCTCTACAATGAGCAGTTCTTC.